This T cell receptor (beta chain) was captured by sequencing in a study of naive CD8 T cells in extremely preterm neonates. Germline V lookup: CDR1 MDHEN, CDR2 SYDVKM. CDR3 size: 12 residues. Trimming stripped 1 base from V and 3 bases from J, with 4 bases between. Comment on this clone: Its target is not known.

TCRdb's table, derived via immunoSEQ multiplex PCR, lists solely in-frame clones and lacks some. The table lists thousands of clones, approximately 96% of them singletons. Blood donors were healthy children aged about 16-56 months and healthy nonsmoking adults. Sorting kept Annexin V-negative CD3+CD8+CD45RA+CCR7+ naive T cells. Study outcomes and limitations: iChao1 richness was lowest in preterm neonates, significantly versus all ages.

The genes are TRBV28 and TRBJ2-7; D not certain. The clonotype comes from a human donor in good health. Sequenced sample: naive CD8+ T cells from blood. In DNA, the CDR3 is TGTGCCAGCAGTTTATCGGGCTACGAGCAGTACTTC. It is translated as CASSLSGYEQYF.